This T cell receptor (beta chain) was profiled in a study of lung T cells in sarcoidosis with Löfgren's syndrome. Study context: In sarcoidosis, CD4+ T cells accumulate in bronchoalveolar lavage fluid. General study findings and limits: The most expanded V genes in Löfgren's patients were reportedly TRAV12-1 and TRBV2.

Concerning this clonotype itself: Its antigen is unidentified. A read error is possible here, since a much larger clone lies one base away. No conserved phenylalanine or tryptophan is present at the end of the CDR3, so a read error is the likely explanation.

TCRdb processed the reads anew with MiXCR; each CDR3 protein has one entry. The top ten clones hold under 3% of a sample with tens of thousands of distinct CDR3 sequences, around 20% of them seen once. V was shortened by 9 bases and J by 1 base, with 4 bases between the two germline ends. Germline-derived CDR1 and CDR2 are MDHEN and SYDVKM. This CDR3 comprises 11 residues. The sample taken for sequencing was CD4+ T cells from PBMCs. V gene TRBV28 combines with J gene TRBJ1-5; D is unclear. The sequence was collected from a human donor with sarcoidosis (Löfgren's syndrome or another form), or a control subject (not recorded which). CDR3 residues: CARWSNQPQHL. The CDR3 DNA reads as TGTGCCAGATGGAGCAATCAGCCCCAGCATCTT.